This TCR beta chain was captured by sequencing in a study of OX40 agonist ivuxolimab in advanced cancers. Turning to the study itself: Patient treatment consisted of intravenous ivuxolimab administration every 2 weeks at 0.01 to 10 mg/kg. Hepatocellular carcinoma, melanoma, renal cell or head and neck cancer affected the dose-escalation patients. Study-wide points: Blood T cells, both CD4+ and CD8+, expanded clonally by week 6 at 0.1 to 3.0 mg/kg.

CDR1 is SGHNT, CDR2 YYREEE, per germline (reference sequence). The CDR3 has 15 residues. With 4 bases clipped from V and 2 bases from J, the junction kept 8 bases outside the gene matches. Only in-frame clones appear in the TCRdb table, and some are missing; sequencing was by immunoSEQ multiplex PCR. The sample includes around 40,000 clones, around 87% seen only once; the top ten take 15%. Comment on this clone: Its target is not known.

Sequenced here: CD4+ or CD8+ T cells sorted from blood, sampled in a trial of the OX40 agonist ivuxolimab. The sequence came from an adult with an advanced solid tumor such as melanoma, head and neck, liver or kidney cancer. V and J are TRBV5-4 and TRBJ1-1; 7 bases align to TRBD1. CDR3 sequence reads: CASSPPGQPNTEAFF. CDR3 nucleotides: TGTGCCAGCAGCCCACCGGGACAGCCTAACACTGAAGCTTTCTTT.